The 4 T cell receptor beta chains in this list originate from one sample, sequenced in a study of blood T cells in healthy people across ages. The use of a sample-barcoded 5' primer and a J-beta primer mix characterized a second PCR of roughly 6 to 11 cycles. TCRdb reprocessed the 5' RACE reads with MiXCR, giving one entry per CDR3 protein. The table has about 970,000 distinct CDR3 sequences, roughly 51% seen once. Material for sequencing was blood. Source of these receptors: a woman aged 55-70 years in good health.

The chain is built from TRBV4-1 and TRBJ2-3; TRBD1 matches at 7 bases. The germline CDR1 and CDR2 sequences are MGHRA and YSYEKL. V shed 0 bases, J shed 5 bases, and the junction held 8 bases outside the gene matches. The CDR3 runs 16 residues. The CDR3 sequence is CASSQEWAGGEDTQYF. In DNA form, the CDR3 reads TGCGCCAGCAGCCAAGAGTGGGCAGGGGGAGAAGATACGCAGTATTTT.

V and J are TRBV7-9 and TRBJ2-1; 8 nucleotides match TRBD1. This CDR3 is 12 amino acids long. V lost 6 bases, J lost 9 bases, and 4 bases stayed unmatched. Looked up from germline, CDR1 is SEHNR and CDR2 is FQNEAQ (reference sequence). The CDR3 region has the DNA TGTGCCAGCAGGGCAGGGGGCTTTGAGCAGTTCTTC. Amino acid sequence: CASRAGGFEQFF.

This clonotype was detected a few times. The chain couples TRBV6-5 to TRBJ2-3; 10 nucleotides match TRBD2. V gave up 2 bases and J gave up 5 bases; unmatched junction bases: 7. CDR1 is MNHEY, CDR2 SVGAGI, per germline. This CDR3 spans 16 amino acids. The CDR3 loop reads CASSYNLAGEEDTQYF. The CDR3 DNA is TGTGCCAGCAGTTACAACCTAGCGGGAGAGGAAGATACGCAGTATTTT.

The V call is TRBV10-3, the J call TRBJ2-7, with D uncertain. CDR1 is ENHRY, CDR2 SYGVKD, per germline. This CDR3 has 14 residues. The V end lost 5 bases, the J end lost 1 base, and 12 bases lay between the germline ends. DNA of the CDR3: TGTGCCATCAGTTCTCCTCTGGGATCCTACGAGCAGTACTTC. Protein: CAISSPLGSYEQYF.